Below, 13 T cell receptor beta chains from the same sample are listed, as sequenced in a study of T cells after yellow fever vaccination. TCRdb re-called the 5' RACE reads through MiXCR, storing one row per CDR3 protein. The sample records hundreds of thousands of distinct CDR3 sequences, 13% being singletons. This specimen was PBMCs, taken on the day of the yellow fever booster vaccination. The receptors derive from a man in his thirties or forties who received the YFV17D yellow fever vaccine.

The V call is TRBV7-2, the J call TRBJ1-2; 7 bases map to TRBD1. The ends lost 3 bases at V and 8 bases at J; junction bases unmatched: 9. The CDR3 has 14 amino acids. The V gene's germline CDR1 is SGHTA and CDR2 FQGNSA. The CDR3, as DNA: TGTGCCAGCAGCTTGGCCGACAGGGTTGAAGGCTACACCTTC. This codes for CASSLADRVEGYTF.

Here the CDR3 reads CASSAGLAGNIKLADEQYF. The CDR3 DNA reads as TGTGCCAGCAGTGCGGGACTAGCGGGAAATATAAAGCTTGCGGACGAGCAGTACTTC. The gene calls are TRBV12-3 or TRBV12-4 and TRBJ2-7; 13 positions match TRBD2. The CDR3 is 19 amino acids. After removal of 5 bases from V and 5 bases from J, the junction contained 18 bases not matched to a gene.

V gene TRBV7-9 combines with J gene TRBJ1-1, with D unresolved. This CDR3 comprises 10 residues. CDR1 SEHNR and CDR2 FQNEAQ come from the germline V gene (reference sequence). The CDR3 loop reads CAAVNTEAFF. DNA for the CDR3: TGTGCTGCAGTGAACACTGAAGCTTTCTTT.

This chain uses TRBV7-6 with TRBJ1-2; TRBD1 agrees at 9 bases. CDR3 length equals 12 residues. Trimming cost V 8 bases and J 4 bases; bases outside gene matches: 2. Germline assignment: CDR1 SGHVS and CDR2 FNYEAQ. The DNA for the CDR3 is TGTGCCAGCGGGACAGGGACCTATGGCTACACCTTC. Protein: CASGTGTYGYTF.

This clonotype was picked up many times. The rearrangement links TRBV29-1 to TRBJ2-2; the D gene is possibly TRBD1 (6 bases). CDR3 length: 12 amino acids. Deletions cut 3 bases from V and 8 bases from J, with 10 bases between. Germline V gives CDR1 SQVTM, CDR2 ANQGSEA. The chain's CDR3 is CSVDQGFGELFF. The CDR3 DNA reads TGCAGCGTTGACCAGGGGTTTGGGGAGCTGTTTTTT.

The rearrangement joins TRBV18 to TRBJ2-1; D possibly corresponds to TRBD1 (6 bases). V was cut by 5 bases and J by 2 bases, with 16 bases left in between. There are 16 residues in the CDR3. Germline CDR1 KGHSH, CDR2 LQKENI. The CDR3, as DNA: TGTGCCAGCTCATTCGAACAGGGAATTGCCTACAATGAGCAGTTCTTC. It yields the protein CASSFEQGIAYNEQFF.

This clonotype was recorded a few times. The chain couples TRBV30 to TRBJ1-1; TRBD1 agrees at 8 bases. The CDR3 sequence is 13 residues long. V shed 3 bases, J shed 5 bases, and the junction held 5 bases outside the gene matches. Germline CDR1 is GTSNPN and CDR2 is SVGIG (reference sequence). CDR3 bases: TGTGCCTGGAGCGTCCAGGGGGCGACTGAAGCTTTCTTT. Encoded protein: CAWSVQGATEAFF.

This sequence joins TRBV7-6 and TRBJ2-5, with 11 bases identical to TRBD2. V lost 5 bases and J lost 4; bases outside the gene matches: 6. Germline V gene sequence: CDR1 SGHVS, CDR2 FNYEAQ. The CDR3 is 15 residues long. Written as DNA, the CDR3 is TGTGCCAGCAGCCCTGCCGGGACTAGCGGAGAGACCCAGTACTTC. This gives the protein CASSPAGTSGETQYF.

This clonotype has a handful of counts. This chain connects TRBV5-4 to TRBJ2-7; 7 nucleotides agree with TRBD1. V shed 4 bases, J shed 3 bases, and the junction held 10 bases outside the gene matches. This CDR3 comprises 15 residues. Germline V gene data show CDR1 as SGHNT and CDR2 as YYREEE (reference sequence). CDR3 loop: CASSDRDRLHYEQYF. The CDR3 nucleotides read TGTGCCAGCAGCGACCGGGACAGATTACACTACGAGCAGTACTTC. Looking up the rest from reference TRBV5-4 and TRBJ2-7 gives the full variable domain: ETGVTQSPTHLIKTRGQQVTLRCSSQSGHNTVSWYQQALGQGPQFIFQYYREEENGRGNFPPRFSGLQFPNYSSELNVNALELDDSALYLCASSDRDRLHYEQYFGPGTRLTVT.

This clonotype was found many times. The chain has TRBV20-1 and TRBJ2-5; a weak D match, TRBD1 (6 bases). CDR1 and CDR2 from the germline V gene are DFQATT and SNEGSKA (reference sequence). The CDR3 runs to 12 residues. V lost 6 bases and J lost 6, with 14 bases in between. As DNA, the CDR3 is TGCAGTGCGTCCGGACAGTCGAAGACCCAGTACTTC. Encoded protein: CSASGQSKTQYF.

This rearrangement joins TRBV20-1 to TRBJ2-5; D may correspond to TRBD1 or TRBD2 (5 bases each). Per the germline V gene, CDR1 is DFQATT and CDR2 is SNEGSKA (reference sequence). CDR3 length equals 13 residues. V shed 7 bases and J shed 4 bases, with 16 bases lying between them. The CDR3 is CSGGKGGGETQYF. In nucleotides, the CDR3 is TGCAGTGGGGGGAAAGGTGGAGGAGAGACCCAGTACTTC.

The chain has TRBV7-2 and TRBJ1-6; TRBD1 matches at 8 bases. Unmatched junction bases numbered 4, after V lost 5 bases and J lost 7 bases. The CDR3 runs to 14 residues. Germline CDR1 and CDR2: SGHTA and FQGNSA. CDR3 nucleotide sequence: TGTGCCAGCAGCCCGACAGGGGTGAATTCACCCCTCCACTTT. Protein product: CASSPTGVNSPLHF.

This clonotype has only a few counts. The chain combines TRBV7-2 with TRBJ2-1; D uncertain. V gave up 4 bases and J gave up 2 bases, with 9 bases separating them. The CDR3 is 14 residues long. Germline V gene lookup returns CDR1 SGHTA and CDR2 FQGNSA. The DNA of the CDR3 is TGTGCCAGCAGCTCACTCTCACCCTACAATGAGCAGTTCTTC. Its protein is CASSSLSPYNEQFF.